This T cell receptor beta chain was profiled in a study of neurological immune-mediated disorders. General study results and limits: With the multiple sclerosis repertoire cluster, neither clinical nor MRI features showed any association.

This sample's time point: longitudinal time-point 2. This clonotype was counted ten times or more. Its target is not known. Trimming removed 1 base at V and 4 bases at J, with 4 bases between. The CDR3 runs to 12 residues. CDR1 SGHRS and CDR2 YFSETQ come from the germline V gene. Synthesis of cDNA was accomplished via 5'RACE employing 10-nucleotide random UMIs. TCRdb analysed the 5' RACE reads with MiXCR anew, one entry per CDR3 protein. The data show 65,000 to 95,000 distinct CDR3 sequences, 5.8% seen once. The chain recombines TRBV5-1 with TRBJ2-3, with D unresolved. Sequencing was performed on PBMCs. The sequence was collected from a woman aged 60 to 75 with multiple sclerosis. CDR3 DNA: TGCGCCAGCAGCTTGCGCGCAGATACGCAGTATTTT. Protein sequence: CASSLRADTQYF.